Presented here are 26 T cell receptor beta chains from one specimen sequenced in a study of blood T cell repertoires in COVID-19. Sequencing was performed with immunoSEQ multiplex PCR; in TCRdb, only in-frame clones are kept and a portion is missing. This table holds tens of thousands of clones, 85% to 90% found once. Sequenced: peripheral blood. The receptors here all came from a woman older than 75 with COVID-19, enrolled during active disease.

A single count supports this clone. J is TRBJ2-5 and V is TRBV29-1; 8 nucleotides line up with TRBD2. The CDR3 contains 15 residues. Germline lookup yields CDR1 SQVTM and CDR2 ANQGSEA. Trimming took 4 bases from V and 5 from J; bases not matched to a gene: 12. The CDR3 here is CSVAPREGGDETQYF. In DNA, the CDR3 is TGCAGCGTTGCCCCCCGGGAGGGGGGTGATGAGACCCAGTACTTC.

In regard to this clone: Its ends do not fully match the called genes, so a read error is possible. This sequence joins TRBV6-5 and TRBJ1-1, with D perhaps TRBD1 (6 bases). Per the germline V gene, CDR1 is MNHEY and CDR2 is SVGAGI. The CDR3 sequence is 12 residues long. CDR3 sequence reads: CASSPQGNRALF. The CDR3 region has the DNA TGTGCCAGCAGTCCGCAAGGAAACAGGGCCCTCTTT.

J is TRBJ1-1 and V is TRBV5-1, with TRBD1 as a possible D gene (6 bases). Germline V CDR1 and CDR2: SGHRS, YFSETQ. This CDR3 spans 14 amino acids. V dropped 4 bases and J dropped 3 bases, with 13 bases sitting between them. The CDR3 region is CASSPRQVHTEAFF. CDR3 coding DNA: TGCGCCAGCAGCCCACGACAGGTTCACACTGAAGCTTTCTTT. The full variable domain, completed using reference TRBV5-1 and TRBJ1-1, is KAGVTQTPRYLIKTRGQQVTLSCSPISGHRSVSWYQQTPGQGLQFLFEYFSETQRNKGNFPGRFSGRQFSNSRSEMNVSTLELGDSALYLCASSPRQVHTEAFFGQGTRLTVV.

This clone was observed a single time. The genes are TRBV28 and TRBJ1-3; D is possibly TRBD1 (6 bases). V was pared by 2 bases and J by 4 bases, with 12 bases between. The CDR3 sequence is 15 residues long. The V gene's germline CDR1 is MDHEN and CDR2 SYDVKM. DNA for the CDR3: TGTGCCAGCAGTTTAGGGGGCACTTCGGGAAACACCATATATTTT. Encoded protein: CASSLGGTSGNTIYF.

This clone was detected only a few times. V and J are TRBV19 and TRBJ1-2, with D tentatively TRBD1 (6 bases). The V gene's germline CDR1 is LNHDA and CDR2 SQIVND (reference sequence). The CDR3 length is 12 residues. V dropped 9 bases and J dropped 8 bases, with 16 bases sitting between them. This CDR3 is CASSNRDGGYTF. For the CDR3, the DNA is TGTGCCAGCTCAAACAGGGACGGCGGCTACACCTTC.

The rearrangement joins TRBV7-9 to TRBJ2-7; D is uncertain. CDR3 length: 13 residues. The V end was cut by 7 bases, the J end by 0 bases, with 10 bases between. The germline V gene has CDR1 SEHNR and CDR2 FQNEAQ (reference sequence). The CDR3 DNA is TGTGCCAGCACTCTAACTACCTCCTACGAGCAGTACTTC. It codes for CASTLTTSYEQYF. The complete variable domain, with remaining parts taken from reference TRBV7-9 and TRBJ2-7, reads DTGVSQNPRHKITKRGQNVTFRCDPISEHNRLYWYRQTLGQGPEFLTYFQNEAQLEKSRLLSDRFSAERPKGSFSTLEIQRTEQGDSAMYLCASTLTTSYEQYFGPGTRLTVT.

This chain links TRBV28 with TRBJ2-5; the D gene is possibly TRBD2 (7 bases). Trimming took 8 bases from V and 1 from J, leaving 17 bases between them. In germline, CDR1 is MDHEN, CDR2 SYDVKM. The CDR3 has 15 residues. CDR3 coding DNA: TGTGCCAGCTCCAGGGGAGGGCTGTTCCAAGAGACCCAGTACTTC. Its protein is CASSRGGLFQETQYF.

This chain joins TRBV18 and TRBJ1-5; no clear D. Trimming took 3 bases from V and 4 from J, leaving 10 bases between them. CDR3 length: 14 residues. CDR1 is KGHSH, CDR2 LQKENI, per germline. The CDR3 DNA sequence: TGTGCCAGCTCACCTCGGACTACTAATCAGCCCCAGCATTTT. Amino acids: CASSPRTTNQPQHF.

Details on this clone: One end of the junction is discordant with germline, which a read error may explain. CDR3 nucleotide sequence: TGTGCCATCAGCACGGGGGGGACTAGCGGGAGTTACGAGCAGTACTTC. Protein: CAISTGGTSGSYEQYF. The chain joins TRBV5-4 to TRBJ2-7; 14 bases line up with TRBD2. CDR3 length: 16 amino acids. CDR1 and CDR2 (germline): SGHNT, YYREEE (reference sequence).

The rearrangement uses TRBV11-2 and TRBJ2-1; 7 bases fit TRBD2. The V and J ends lost 1 base and 0 bases, in that order; junction bases with no gene match: 9. Looked up from germline, CDR1 is SGHAT and CDR2 is FQNNGV. The CDR3 totals 18 residues. The CDR3 region has the DNA TGTGCCAGCAGCTTAGTTGGTAGCGGGTATGGCTCCTACAATGAGCAGTTCTTC. It is translated as CASSLVGSGYGSYNEQFF.

The rearrangement links TRBV30 to TRBJ2-4; 10 bases match TRBD2. CDR3 length: 18 residues. The junction had 13 bases not matched to a gene; V was cut back by 5 bases and J by 0 bases. Germline assignment: CDR1 GTSNPN and CDR2 SVGIG (reference sequence). The CDR3 DNA sequence: TGTGCCTGGGGGGCCGGGACTAGCGCAACGCTAGCCAAAAACATTCAGTACTTC. This encodes CAWGAGTSATLAKNIQYF.

The chain joins TRBV19 to TRBJ1-5; no clear D. The germline CDR1 and CDR2 sequences are LNHDA and SQIVND (reference sequence). This CDR3 region has 13 residues. Between the trimmed V and J ends, which lost 3 bases and 3 bases, there was a span of 6 bases. The CDR3 region has the DNA TGTGCCAGTAGTATGAGGGACAATCAGCCCCAGCATTTT. Its protein product is CASSMRDNQPQHF.

V is TRBV6-1 and J is TRBJ1-1, with 7 nucleotides matching TRBD1. This CDR3 region has 17 residues. The junction had 21 bases not matched to a gene; V was cut back by 3 bases and J by 11 bases. CDR1 and CDR2 from the germline V gene are MNHNS and SASEGT. CDR3 DNA: TGTGCCAGCAGTGACCCCCAGGGGGGCATGCTGATGAGTGTGGCTTTCTTT. Its protein is CASSDPQGGMLMSVAFF.

The chain is built from TRBV6-1 and TRBJ1-2; 7 bases fit TRBD1. Per germline, CDR1 MNHNS and CDR2 SASEGT. This CDR3 contains 16 residues. V was pared by 0 bases and J by 2 bases, with 6 bases of the junction left unmatched. CDR3 nucleotides: TGTGCCAGCAGTGAAGCCGGTTGGGGACAGAACTATGGCTACACCTTC. Residues: CASSEAGWGQNYGYTF.

The CDR3 protein is CATSSGETQYF. CDR3 nucleotides: TGTGCCACTTCCTCGGGGGAGACCCAGTACTTC. The V and J genes are TRBV24-1 and TRBJ2-5; maybe TRBD2 (5 bases). V gave up 10 bases and J gave up 5 bases, with 10 bases separating them. Germline CDR1 KGHDR, CDR2 SFDVKD. The CDR3 runs 11 residues.

V usage is TRBV15 and J usage is TRBJ2-7; the match to TRBD1 covers 7 bases. This CDR3 is built from 14 residues. The germline V gene has CDR1 LNHNV and CDR2 YYDKDF (reference sequence). Trimming removed 1 base from V and 2 bases from J; junction bases left unmatched: 2. CDR3 nucleotides: TGTGCCACCAGCAGAGCCGGGACAGCCTACGAGCAGTACTTC. Protein sequence: CATSRAGTAYEQYF.

The chain employs TRBV11-2 and TRBJ2-1, with D uncertain. V was clipped by 9 bases and J by 0 bases, with 9 bases between them. Germline CDR1 reads SGHAT; CDR2 reads FQNNGV. The CDR3 has 13 residues. For the CDR3, the DNA is TGTGCCAGTCGACATATCTCCTACAATGAGCAGTTCTTC. Protein sequence: CASRHISYNEQFF.

This clone was counted a few times. This chain uses TRBV27 with TRBJ2-2; D gene ambiguous. The CDR3 is made up of 14 amino acids. Germline V lookup: CDR1 MNHEY, CDR2 SMNVEV (reference sequence). The germline V and J ends were trimmed by 7 bases and 2 bases, with 11 bases remaining between them. CDR3 in DNA: TGTGCCAGCAAACCGGTAGTTAACACCGGGGAGCTGTTTTTT. Translating gives CASKPVVNTGELFF.

J is TRBJ1-1 and V is TRBV6-5; the D is unclear. The germline V gene has CDR1 MNHEY and CDR2 SVGAGI. This CDR3 has 14 residues. V gave up 6 bases and J gave up 1 base, with 12 bases separating them. As DNA, the CDR3 is TGTGCCAGCAGACCCGAGGTCACGAACACTGAAGCTTTCTTT. Translated, it gives CASRPEVTNTEAFF.

This sequence joins TRBV2 and TRBJ1-2, with TRBD1 as a possible D gene (6 bases). Germline V gives CDR1 SNHLY, CDR2 FYNNEI. The CDR3 extends over 15 amino acids. The ends were cut back, 0 bases at V and 6 bases at J, with 14 bases in the middle. CDR3 DNA: TGTGCCAGCAGTGAAGCGCTTCTGACAGGCCATGGCTACACCTTC. It codes for CASSEALLTGHGYTF.

The rearrangement uses TRBV19 and TRBJ1-2, with TRBD1 matching 9 bases. Trimming cost V 7 bases and J 7 bases; bases outside gene matches: 7. Germline V lookup: CDR1 LNHDA, CDR2 SQIVND (reference sequence). This CDR3 region has 13 residues. CDR3 loop: CASNRQGVGGYTF. The DNA of the CDR3 is TGTGCCAGTAACCGACAGGGGGTCGGTGGCTACACCTTC.

The V call is TRBV10-2, the J call TRBJ1-2; maybe TRBD1 (5 bases). Germline lookup yields CDR1 WSHSY and CDR2 SAAADI. The length of the CDR3 is 14 residues. V dropped 0 bases and J dropped 4 bases, with 9 bases sitting between them. In DNA, the CDR3 is TGCGCCAGCAGTGAGTCGGCAGGGTCCTATGGCTACACCTTC. The encoded protein is CASSESAGSYGYTF.

V and J are TRBV6-5 and TRBJ2-6; the match to TRBD1 covers 8 bases. CDR1 and CDR2 (germline): MNHEY, SVGAGI. The V gene end was trimmed by 6 bases and the J gene end by 0 bases; junction bases not matched to a gene: 1. The CDR3 runs 15 residues. CDR3 in DNA: TGTGCCAGCAGGGACAGGGCCTCTGGGGCCAACGTCCTGACTTTC. Protein sequence: CASRDRASGANVLTF.

This chain links TRBV6-5 with TRBJ1-4; perhaps TRBD1 as D (6 bases). CDR1 is MNHEY, CDR2 SVGAGI, per germline. Trimming took off 2 bases at V and 8 bases at J, with 12 bases between the two ends. This CDR3 has 14 amino acids. The CDR3 here is CASSYRRGGEKLFF. CDR3 nucleotides: TGTGCCAGCAGTTACCGTAGGGGGGGCGAAAAACTGTTTTTT.

This chain uses TRBV5-1 with TRBJ1-4, with 7 bases matching TRBD1. Looked up from germline, CDR1 is SGHRS and CDR2 is YFSETQ. With V trimmed by 3 bases and J by 0 bases, 8 bases remained unmatched. The CDR3 loop spans 17 amino acids. CDR3 loop: CASSWGRTGATNEKLFF. The CDR3 nucleotides are TGCGCCAGCAGCTGGGGGAGGACAGGCGCAACTAATGAAAAACTGTTTTTT.

The J gene is TRBJ2-5, the V gene TRBV6-5; 8 bases align to TRBD2. V dropped 8 bases and J dropped 7; count of bases not matched to a gene: 9. Germline V lookup: CDR1 MNHEY, CDR2 SVGAGI. The CDR3 extends over 13 amino acids. The CDR3 DNA follows: TGTGCCAGCCAAAGCGGGAGAGGGGGGACCCAGTACTTC. Encoded protein: CASQSGRGGTQYF.